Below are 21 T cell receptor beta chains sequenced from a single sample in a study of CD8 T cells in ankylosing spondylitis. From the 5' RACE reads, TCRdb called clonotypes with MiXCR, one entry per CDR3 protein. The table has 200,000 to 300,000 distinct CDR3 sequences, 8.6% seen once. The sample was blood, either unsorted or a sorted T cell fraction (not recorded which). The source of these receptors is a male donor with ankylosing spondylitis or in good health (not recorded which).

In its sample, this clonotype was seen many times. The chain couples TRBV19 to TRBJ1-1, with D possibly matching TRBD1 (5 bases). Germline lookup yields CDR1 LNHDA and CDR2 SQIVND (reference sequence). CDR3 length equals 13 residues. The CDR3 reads CATAAQGGTEAFF. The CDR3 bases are TGTGCTACAGCCGCCCAGGGAGGCACTGAAGCTTTCTTT.

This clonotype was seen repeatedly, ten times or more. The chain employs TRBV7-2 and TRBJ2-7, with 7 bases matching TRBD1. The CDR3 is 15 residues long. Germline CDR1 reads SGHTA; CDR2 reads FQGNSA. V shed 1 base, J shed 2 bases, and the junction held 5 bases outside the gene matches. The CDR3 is CASSLESGTAYEQYF. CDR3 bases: TGTGCCAGCAGCTTAGAATCCGGGACAGCCTACGAGCAGTACTTC. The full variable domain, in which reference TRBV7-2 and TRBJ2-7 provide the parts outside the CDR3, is GAGVSQSPSNKVTEKGKDVELRCDPISGHTALYWYRQSLGQGLEFLIYFQGNSAPDKSGLPSDRFSAERTGGSVSTLTIQRTQQEDSAVYLCASSLESGTAYEQYFGPGTRLTVT.

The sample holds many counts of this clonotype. The DNA of the CDR3 is TGTGCCAGCAGATCGACAGGGGTATGGACTGAAGCTTTCTTT. Translated, it gives CASRSTGVWTEAFF. The V and J genes are TRBV12-3 or TRBV12-4 and TRBJ1-1, with 8 bases aligning to TRBD1. CDR3 length: 14 residues. The V and J ends lost 6 bases and 5 bases, in that order; junction bases with no gene match: 8.

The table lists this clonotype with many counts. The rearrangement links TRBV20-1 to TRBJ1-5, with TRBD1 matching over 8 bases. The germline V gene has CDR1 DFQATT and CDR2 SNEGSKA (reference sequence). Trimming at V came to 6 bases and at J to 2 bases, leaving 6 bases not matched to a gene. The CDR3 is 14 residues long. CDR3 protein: CSATQGGGNQPQHF. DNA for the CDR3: TGCAGTGCCACACAGGGGGGAGGCAATCAGCCCCAGCATTTT.

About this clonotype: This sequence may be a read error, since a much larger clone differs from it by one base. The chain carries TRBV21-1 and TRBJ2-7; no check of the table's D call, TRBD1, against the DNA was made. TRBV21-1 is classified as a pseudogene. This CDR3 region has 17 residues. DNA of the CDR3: TGTGACAGCAGCATGGGAGTATGGGGACAGAGAGTACACGAGCAGTACTTC. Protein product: CDSSMGVWGQRVHEQYF.

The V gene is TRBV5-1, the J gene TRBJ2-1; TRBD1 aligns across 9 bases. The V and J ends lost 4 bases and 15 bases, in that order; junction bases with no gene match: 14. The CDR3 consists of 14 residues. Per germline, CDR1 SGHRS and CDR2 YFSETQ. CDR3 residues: CASSPEQQGAPPFF. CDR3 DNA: TGCGCCAGCAGCCCGGAACAACAGGGGGCCCCCCCGTTCTTC.

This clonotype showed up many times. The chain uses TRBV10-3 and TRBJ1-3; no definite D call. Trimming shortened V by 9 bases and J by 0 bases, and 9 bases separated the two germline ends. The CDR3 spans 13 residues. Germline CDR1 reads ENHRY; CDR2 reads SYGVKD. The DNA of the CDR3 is TGTGCCATAAGGGAGAGCTCTGGAAACACCATATATTTT. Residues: CAIRESSGNTIYF.

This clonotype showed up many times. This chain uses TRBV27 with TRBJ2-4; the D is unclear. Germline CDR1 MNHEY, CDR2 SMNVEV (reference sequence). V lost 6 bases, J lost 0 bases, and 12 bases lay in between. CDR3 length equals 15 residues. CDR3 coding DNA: TGTGCCAGCAGCGACGGGTTAATAGCCAAAAACATTCAGTACTTC. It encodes CASSDGLIAKNIQYF.

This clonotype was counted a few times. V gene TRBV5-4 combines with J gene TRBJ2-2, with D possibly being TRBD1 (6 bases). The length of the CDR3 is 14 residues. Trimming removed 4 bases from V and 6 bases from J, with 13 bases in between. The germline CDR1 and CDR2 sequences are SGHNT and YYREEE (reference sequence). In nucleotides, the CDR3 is TGTGCCAGCAGCGGCAGGGGTTTCGCCGGGGAGCTGTTTTTT. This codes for CASSGRGFAGELFF.

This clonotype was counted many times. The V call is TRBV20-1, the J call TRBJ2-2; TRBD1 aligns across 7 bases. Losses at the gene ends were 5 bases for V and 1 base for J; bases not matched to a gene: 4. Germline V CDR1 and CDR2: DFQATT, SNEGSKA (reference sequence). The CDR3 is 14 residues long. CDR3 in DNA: TGCAGTGCTCGACAGGGTCTGAACACCGGGGAGCTGTTTTTT. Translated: CSARQGLNTGELFF.

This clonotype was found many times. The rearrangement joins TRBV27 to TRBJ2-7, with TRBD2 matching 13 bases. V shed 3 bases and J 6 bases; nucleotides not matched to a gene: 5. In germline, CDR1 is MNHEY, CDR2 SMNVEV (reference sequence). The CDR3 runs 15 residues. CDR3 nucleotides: TGTGCCAGCAGTTTCGGACTAGCGGGAGTAAGCGAGCAGTACTTC. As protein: CASSFGLAGVSEQYF.

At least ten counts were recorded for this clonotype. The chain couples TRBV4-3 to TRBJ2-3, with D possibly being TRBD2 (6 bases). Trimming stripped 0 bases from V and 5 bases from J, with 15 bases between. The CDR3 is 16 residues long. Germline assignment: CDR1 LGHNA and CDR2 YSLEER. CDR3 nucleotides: TGCGCCAGCAGCCAAGATAGGGCGGTCGGGGGAGATACGCAGTATTTT. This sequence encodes CASSQDRAVGGDTQYF.

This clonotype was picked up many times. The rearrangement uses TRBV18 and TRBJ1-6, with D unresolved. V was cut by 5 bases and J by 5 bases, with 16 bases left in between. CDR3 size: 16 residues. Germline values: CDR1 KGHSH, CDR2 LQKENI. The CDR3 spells CASSTSRARDNSPLHF. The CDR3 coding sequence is TGTGCCAGCTCAACCTCCCGGGCTAGGGATAATTCACCCCTCCACTTT. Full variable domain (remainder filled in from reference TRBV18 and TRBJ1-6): NAGVMQNPRHLVRRRGQEARLRCSPMKGHSHVYWYRQLPEEGLKFMVYLQKENIIDESGMPKERFSAEFPKEGPSILRIQQVVRGDSAAYFCASSTSRARDNSPLHFGNGTRLTVT.

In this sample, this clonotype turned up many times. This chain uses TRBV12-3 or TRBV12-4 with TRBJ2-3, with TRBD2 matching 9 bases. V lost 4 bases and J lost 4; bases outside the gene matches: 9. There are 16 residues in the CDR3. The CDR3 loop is CASSSQAGGLPDTQYF. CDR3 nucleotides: TGTGCCAGCAGTTCCCAAGCGGGAGGTCTCCCAGATACGCAGTATTTT.

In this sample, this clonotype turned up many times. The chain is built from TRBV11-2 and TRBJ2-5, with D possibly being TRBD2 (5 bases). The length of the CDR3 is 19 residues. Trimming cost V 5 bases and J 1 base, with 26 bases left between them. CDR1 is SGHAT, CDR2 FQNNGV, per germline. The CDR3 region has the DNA TGTGCCAGCAGCCCACTCCCCCTCCTCAGGACTTCCGCCCAAGAGACCCAGTACTTC. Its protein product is CASSPLPLLRTSAQETQYF.

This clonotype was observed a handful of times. CDR3 sequence (DNA): TGTGCCAGCAGCCCCCTAGGGGGGAACTATGGCTACACCTTC. It yields the protein CASSPLGGNYGYTF. The chain has TRBV7-9 and TRBJ1-2; maybe TRBD1 (6 bases). Between the trimmed V and J ends, which lost 5 bases and 2 bases, there was a span of 12 bases. CDR1 is SEHNR and CDR2 is FQNEAQ in the germline V gene (reference sequence). The CDR3 runs to 14 residues.

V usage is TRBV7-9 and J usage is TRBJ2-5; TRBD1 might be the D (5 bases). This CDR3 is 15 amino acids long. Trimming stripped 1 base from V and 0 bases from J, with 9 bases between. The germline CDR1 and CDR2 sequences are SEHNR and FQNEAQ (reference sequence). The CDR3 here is CASSLVPRDQETQYF. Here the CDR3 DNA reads TGTGCCAGCAGCTTAGTCCCCAGGGACCAAGAGACCCAGTACTTC.

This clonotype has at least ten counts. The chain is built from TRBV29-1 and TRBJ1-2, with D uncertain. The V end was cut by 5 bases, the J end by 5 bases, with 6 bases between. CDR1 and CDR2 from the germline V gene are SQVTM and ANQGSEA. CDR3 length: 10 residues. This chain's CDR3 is CSVLEYGYTF. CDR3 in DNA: TGCAGCGTTCTGGAGTATGGCTACACCTTC.

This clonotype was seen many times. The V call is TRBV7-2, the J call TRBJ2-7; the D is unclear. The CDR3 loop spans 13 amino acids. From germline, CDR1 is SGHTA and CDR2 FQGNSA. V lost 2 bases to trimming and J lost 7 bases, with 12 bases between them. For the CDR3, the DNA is TGTGCCAGCAGCTTATTTCATGGGTATGAGCAGTACTTC. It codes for CASSLFHGYEQYF.

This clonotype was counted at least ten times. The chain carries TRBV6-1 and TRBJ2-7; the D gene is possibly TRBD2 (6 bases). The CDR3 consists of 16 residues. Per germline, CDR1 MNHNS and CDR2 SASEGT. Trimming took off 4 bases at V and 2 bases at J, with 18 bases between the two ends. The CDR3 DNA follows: TGTGCCAGCAGTGTCTCGGGACTGCCAATGACCTACGAGCAGTACTTC. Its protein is CASSVSGLPMTYEQYF.

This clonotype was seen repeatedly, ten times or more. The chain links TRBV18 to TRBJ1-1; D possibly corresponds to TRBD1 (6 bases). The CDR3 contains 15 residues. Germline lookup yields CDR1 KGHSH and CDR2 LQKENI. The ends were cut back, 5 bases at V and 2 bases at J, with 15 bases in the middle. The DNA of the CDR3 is TGTGCCAGCTCATCATATACGACAGGAAACACTGAAGCTTTCTTT. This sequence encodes CASSSYTTGNTEAFF.